Presented here are 32 T cell receptor beta chains from one specimen sequenced in a study of Ad26.COV2.S vaccination and SARS-CoV-2 variants. Treatment denoted: around 19 received Ad26.COV2.S at low or high dose, single or two shots; about 5 received placebo; per-sample allocation not given. At day 63 after the first vaccine or placebo injection, samples were drawn. The table came from immunoSEQ multiplex PCR; TCRdb's copy has only in-frame clones and leaves some out. In the table there are 350,000 to 400,000 clones, roughly nine tenths of which are singletons. The source material was peripheral blood, sampled in a trial of Ad26.COV2.S vaccine versus placebo. Receptor source: a person aged 18-60 years who received the Ad26.COV2.S COVID-19 vaccine or a placebo.

The chain has TRBV28 and TRBJ2-7; D not certain. Germline CDR1 MDHEN, CDR2 SYDVKM. The CDR3 extends over 11 amino acids. The germline V and J ends were trimmed by 4 bases and 4 bases, with 5 bases remaining between them. The CDR3 here is CASSSPYEQYF. In DNA, the CDR3 is TGTGCCAGCAGTTCCCCTTACGAGCAGTACTTC.

The chain couples TRBV4-1 to TRBJ1-2; maybe TRBD1 (5 bases). The CDR3 is 14 amino acids. Germline CDR1 and CDR2: MGHRA and YSYEKL. Trimming removed 1 base from V and 4 bases from J, with 10 bases in between. The CDR3 DNA is TGCGCCAGCAGCCAAGGCCAGGGCAGCTATGGCTACACCTTC. Protein: CASSQGQGSYGYTF.

V is TRBV11-3 and J is TRBJ2-1, with 9 positions matching TRBD2. J was trimmed by 8 bases and V by 1 base; bases with no gene match: 12. CDR3 length equals 17 residues. Germline lookup yields CDR1 SGHNT and CDR2 YENEEA. As DNA, the CDR3 is TGTGCCAGCAGCTTAGGTGTAGCGGGGGCCCGCGACGATGAGCAGTTCTTC. Protein product: CASSLGVAGARDDEQFF.

V gene TRBV12-3 or TRBV12-4 combines with J gene TRBJ2-7; 8 bases are a match to TRBD1. This CDR3 has 13 residues. Germline trimming cut 11 bases from V and 6 bases from J; bases unmatched to any gene: 12. DNA for the CDR3: TGTGCCTGTCAGAGACAGGGGCCCTTCGAGCAGTACTTC. This codes for CACQRQGPFEQYF.

This clone was found once. The chain joins TRBV7-2 to TRBJ2-2; 10 positions agree with TRBD2. CDR1 is SGHTA and CDR2 is FQGNSA in the germline V gene. CDR3 length: 18 residues. V lost 5 bases to trimming and J lost 3 bases; unmatched junction nucleotides: 12. The chain's CDR3 is CASSVTANSGGYTGELFF. The CDR3 DNA follows: TGTGCCAGCAGCGTGACCGCGAATAGCGGGGGGTACACCGGGGAGCTGTTTTTT.

This chain links TRBV7-6 with TRBJ2-5, with TRBD1 identical over 7 bases. The germline CDR1 and CDR2 sequences are SGHVS and FNYEAQ. The CDR3 has 15 residues. V lost 2 bases and J lost 5; bases outside the gene matches: 8. CDR3 sequence reads: CASSLFVGGWETQYF. The DNA of the CDR3 is TGTGCCAGCAGCTTATTCGTAGGGGGCTGGGAGACCCAGTACTTC.

This clone was observed a single time. The chain carries TRBV4-3 and TRBJ1-3; no firm D call. This CDR3 has 14 amino acids. Germline CDR1 and CDR2: LGHNA and YSLEER. V was shortened by 4 bases and J by 6 bases, with 13 bases between the two germline ends. CDR3 sequence reads: CASSPRSEENTIYF. The CDR3 DNA is TGCGCCAGCAGCCCAAGAAGCGAGGAAAACACCATATATTTT.

This chain joins TRBV2 and TRBJ2-2; tentative D call: TRBD1 (6 bases). This CDR3 contains 12 residues. V was cut by 8 bases and J by 6 bases, with 10 bases left in between. Germline CDR1 SNHLY, CDR2 FYNNEI. In DNA form, the CDR3 reads TGTGCCAGCGCCAGGGGATCCGGGGAGCTGTTTTTT. Amino acids: CASARGSGELFF.

The sample holds one count of this clone. This chain connects TRBV12-3 or TRBV12-4 to TRBJ2-3; D is ambiguous. The germline V and J ends were trimmed by 4 bases and 2 bases, with 4 bases remaining between them. CDR3 length: 12 amino acids. CDR3 DNA: TGTGCCAGCAGTTCGAACACAGATACGCAGTATTTT. Translation: CASSSNTDTQYF.

V and J are TRBV27 and TRBJ1-4; TRBD1 agrees at 7 bases. This CDR3 is built from 14 residues. Trimming cost V 4 bases and J 6 bases; bases outside gene matches: 5. The germline V gene encodes CDR1 MNHEY and CDR2 SMNVEV (reference sequence). CDR3 sequence: CASSSAGGHEKLFF. CDR3 bases: TGTGCCAGCAGTTCGGCAGGGGGGCATGAAAAACTGTTTTTT. The full variable domain, rest sourced from reference TRBV27 and TRBJ1-4, is EAQVTQNPRYLITVTGKKLTVTCSQNMNHEYMSWYRQDPGLGLRQIYYSMNVEVTDKGDVPEGYKVSRKEKRNFPLILESPSPNQTSLYFCASSSAGGHEKLFFGSGTQLSVL.

This sequence joins TRBV4-1 and TRBJ2-7; the match to TRBD2 covers 8 bases. Trimming took 1 base from V and 3 from J; bases not matched to a gene: 5. Germline V gene sequence: CDR1 MGHRA, CDR2 YSYEKL. This CDR3 comprises 15 residues. CDR3 nucleotide sequence: TGCGCCAGCAGCCAAGTCCGGACTAGCTACTACGAGCAGTACTTC. This encodes CASSQVRTSYYEQYF.

V and J are TRBV6-5 and TRBJ1-2, with a weak D call TRBD1 (5 bases). The CDR3 has 15 residues. Germline V gene data show CDR1 as MNHEY and CDR2 as SVGAGI. Trimming removed 7 bases from V and 4 bases from J, with 19 bases in between. CDR3 nucleotides: TGTGCCAGCAACCTTACAGGAAAAACGAGCTATGGCTACACCTTC. Protein sequence: CASNLTGKTSYGYTF.

The J gene is TRBJ1-1, the V gene TRBV10-2; 7 nucleotides align to TRBD1. Losses at the gene ends were 3 bases for V and 6 bases for J; bases not matched to a gene: 10. The CDR3 spans 15 residues. CDR1 is WSHSY and CDR2 is SAAADI in the germline V gene. The CDR3 here is CASSDTGERFAEAFF. The CDR3, as DNA: TGCGCCAGCAGTGATACAGGGGAACGGTTCGCTGAAGCTTTCTTT.

V and J are TRBV7-8 and TRBJ2-3, with TRBD2 identical over 8 bases. CDR3 length: 16 residues. Germline V gene lookup returns CDR1 SGHVS and CDR2 FQNEAQ. J gave up 4 bases and V 5 bases, and 11 bases lay outside the gene matches. The CDR3 sequence is CASSPRSGGWADTQYF. CDR3 sequence (DNA): TGTGCCAGCAGCCCCCGCAGCGGGGGATGGGCAGATACGCAGTATTTT. Full variable domain (missing parts from reference TRBV7-8 and TRBJ2-3): GAGVSQSPRYKVAKRGQDVALRCDPISGHVSLFWYQQALGQGPEFLTYFQNEAQLDKSGLPSDRFFAERPEGSVSTLKIQRTQQEDSAVYLCASSPRSGGWADTQYFGPGTRLTVL.

The J gene is TRBJ2-7, the V gene TRBV19; 9 bases map to TRBD1. Germline V gives CDR1 LNHDA, CDR2 SQIVND (reference sequence). The CDR3 covers 14 residues. V gave up 5 bases and J gave up 2 bases; unmatched junction bases: 4. CDR3 residues: CASSGRDRAYEQYF. The CDR3 DNA reads TGTGCCAGTAGTGGTCGGGACAGGGCCTACGAGCAGTACTTC.

J is TRBJ2-3 and V is TRBV15; D is uncertain. The CDR3 consists of 13 residues. Per germline, CDR1 LNHNV and CDR2 YYDKDF (reference sequence). V was clipped by 4 bases and J by 5 bases, with 10 bases between them. CDR3: CATSIHRQDTQYF. The DNA for the CDR3 is TGTGCCACCAGCATACACCGTCAAGATACGCAGTATTTT.

The chain is built from TRBV18 and TRBJ1-4; D is perhaps TRBD1 (6 bases). The CDR3 contains 15 residues. Trimming left V 1 base short and J 3 bases short, with 9 bases between. The germline V gene encodes CDR1 KGHSH and CDR2 LQKENI. CDR3 sequence (DNA): TGTGCCAGCTCACCACAGGGACAACCTAATGAAAAACTGTTTTTT. Its translation: CASSPQGQPNEKLFF.

This chain joins TRBV29-1 and TRBJ1-2, with 7 positions matching TRBD1. This CDR3 is built from 14 residues. The ends lost 5 bases at V and 4 bases at J; junction bases unmatched: 10. The germline CDR1 and CDR2 sequences are SQVTM and ANQGSEA. The CDR3 DNA follows: TGCAGCGTTCATCAACAGGGGCGTGCCTATGGCTACACCTTC. Its protein product is CSVHQQGRAYGYTF.

DNA for the CDR3: TGTGCCAGCAGTTCAGACATTACACGGACTGAAGCTTTCTTT. Translation: CASSSDITRTEAFF. This chain joins TRBV3-1 (or the pseudogene TRBV3-2) and TRBJ1-1; the D is unclear. V gave up 6 bases and J gave up 5 bases, with 16 bases separating them. CDR1 is LGHDT and CDR2 is YNNKEL in the germline V gene (reference sequence). The CDR3 is 14 residues long.

J is TRBJ1-2 and V is TRBV19; 9 nucleotides match TRBD1. The CDR3 runs 17 residues. The J segment lost 4 bases and the V segment lost 0 bases, leaving 9 bases of the junction unmatched. Per the germline V gene, CDR1 is LNHDA and CDR2 is SQIVND (reference sequence). This CDR3 is CASSIDSGQGPPYGYTF. The CDR3, as DNA: TGTGCCAGTAGTATAGATTCGGGACAGGGACCGCCCTATGGCTACACCTTC.

Only one count was recorded for this clone. The chain joins TRBV7-9 to TRBJ2-1; 9 bases agree with TRBD2. The germline gives CDR1 SEHNR, CDR2 FQNEAQ (reference sequence). V dropped 3 bases and J dropped 6; count of bases not matched to a gene: 6. The CDR3 runs to 15 residues. The chain's CDR3 is CASSLVGLAINEQFF. CDR3 nucleotide sequence: TGTGCCAGCAGCTTGGTTGGACTAGCGATCAATGAGCAGTTCTTC.

The rearrangement links TRBV19 to TRBJ2-7, with 7 bases aligning to TRBD2. Germline V lookup: CDR1 LNHDA, CDR2 SQIVND (reference sequence). The V gene end was trimmed by 2 bases and the J gene end by 7 bases; junction bases not matched to a gene: 5. This CDR3 comprises 13 residues. The CDR3 DNA sequence: TGTGCCAGTAGTATAAACTTCGGGGGGGAGCAGTACTTC. It encodes CASSINFGGEQYF.

The rearrangement uses TRBV2 and TRBJ2-3; possibly TRBD1 for D (6 bases). The V gene's germline CDR1 is SNHLY and CDR2 FYNNEI. The CDR3 consists of 14 residues. V gave up 4 bases and J gave up 2 bases, with 10 bases separating them. The CDR3 protein is CASSGTAPTDTQYF. CDR3 bases: TGTGCCAGCAGTGGGACAGCACCCACAGATACGCAGTATTTT.

The rearrangement uses TRBV27 and TRBJ1-1; perhaps TRBD1 as D (5 bases). The CDR3 is made up of 14 amino acids. Germline V gives CDR1 MNHEY, CDR2 SMNVEV (reference sequence). The V gene lost 2 bases and the J gene lost 5 bases, with 12 bases spanning the gap. For the CDR3, the DNA is TGTGCCAGCAGTTTAGTCGCGGGGGGAACTGAAGCTTTCTTT. Its protein is CASSLVAGGTEAFF.

This rearrangement joins TRBV6-5 to TRBJ1-3; D not certain. The germline V and J ends were trimmed by 0 bases and 1 base, with 4 bases remaining between them. CDR1 is MNHEY, CDR2 SVGAGI, per germline. CDR3 length: 14 amino acids. DNA for the CDR3: TGTGCCAGCAGTTACTCCGAATCTGGAAACACCATATATTTT. It translates to CASSYSESGNTIYF.

The V call is TRBV6-2 or TRBV6-3, the J call TRBJ2-1, with D uncertain. The CDR3 length is 14 residues. Trimming pared 4 bases from V and 6 bases from J, leaving 13 bases between. Per germline, CDR1 MNHEY and CDR2 SVGEGT. The DNA of the CDR3 is TGTGCCAGCAGTTCTACTCGAGGAATCAATGAGCAGTTCTTC. Residues: CASSSTRGINEQFF.

This clone was counted between two and nine times. Other nucleotide sequences in the sample specify the same CDR3. The chain couples TRBV9 to TRBJ1-2; TRBD1 agrees at 7 bases. CDR3 size: 13 residues. V trimming: 0 bases; J trimming: 8 bases; junction bases outside the gene matches: 4. The germline gives CDR1 SGDLS, CDR2 YYNGEE. The CDR3 nucleotides are TGTGCCAGCAGCGTAGAGACAGGGCACGGCTACACCTTC. Translated: CASSVETGHGYTF.

This chain connects TRBV7-2 to TRBJ2-7, with D possibly matching TRBD1 (6 bases). V lost 5 bases, J lost 6 bases, and 14 bases lay in between. The CDR3 has 13 residues. Germline V gene data show CDR1 as SGHTA and CDR2 as FQGNSA. CDR3 bases: TGTGCCAGCAGCCCAGGGGCAGGGATCGAGCAGTACTTC. Translating it yields CASSPGAGIEQYF.

The sample holds one count of this clone. The chain links TRBV13 to TRBJ1-1; possibly TRBD1 for D (5 bases). This CDR3 contains 15 residues. Germline CDR1 is PRHDT and CDR2 is FYEKMQ (reference sequence). The V end lost 4 bases, the J end lost 3 bases, and 15 bases lay between the germline ends. CDR3 nucleotides: TGTGCCAGCAGCTCGGGCGGGGGACGGGACACTGAAGCTTTCTTT. Amino acid sequence: CASSSGGGRDTEAFF.

This clone occurred once. This sequence joins TRBV9 and TRBJ1-1; D remains ambiguous. This CDR3 spans 12 amino acids. From germline, CDR1 is SGDLS and CDR2 YYNGEE. The germline V and J ends were trimmed by 3 bases and 3 bases, with 6 bases remaining between them. CDR3 bases: TGTGCCAGCAGCGCCACCGACACTGAAGCTTTCTTT. Amino acids: CASSATDTEAFF.

Only a few counts were recorded for this clone. CDR3 DNA sequence: TGTGCCAGCAGCGTAGGGCCCCATGAGCAGTTCTTC. It yields the protein CASSVGPHEQFF. This chain connects TRBV14 to TRBJ2-1, with D unclear. Trimming took 5 bases from V and 8 from J, leaving 10 bases between them. Germline lookup yields CDR1 SGHDN and CDR2 FVKESK. The CDR3 runs to 12 residues.

The V and J genes are TRBV18 and TRBJ1-4; TRBD1 might be the D (6 bases). Germline assignment: CDR1 KGHSH and CDR2 LQKENI. Trimming shortened V by 7 bases and J by 3 bases, and 9 bases separated the two germline ends. CDR3 length: 13 amino acids. This CDR3 is CASFRGANEKLFF. CDR3 sequence (DNA): TGTGCCAGCTTCAGGGGAGCTAATGAAAAACTGTTTTTT. The full variable domain, rest sourced from reference TRBV18 and TRBJ1-4, is NAGVMQNPRHLVRRRGQEARLRCSPMKGHSHVYWYRQLPEEGLKFMVYLQKENIIDESGMPKERFSAEFPKEGPSILRIQQVVRGDSAAYFCASFRGANEKLFFGSGTQLSVL.